Here is one T cell receptor beta chain with its context. This clonotype came up many times. The target of this receptor is not known. It has no much larger one-base neighbor in the sample; base qualities were not kept. Taken with the paper, the label for treatment or condition translates to: allogeneic hematopoietic cell transplantation with graft depleted of TCRalphabeta T cells and CD19 B cells. TCRalphabeta/CD19-depleted allogeneic hematopoietic cell grafts were given to the transplant recipients, all of whom were children. This sample is drawn from a study of T-cell reconstitution after alpha-beta-depleted transplantation in children (dated by TCRdb to between 2015 and 2016). Regarding the study in general: Using TCR repertoire profiling, the study followed T-cell immune reconstitution in a quantitative way in children after TCRalphabeta/CD19-depleted allogeneic hematopoietic cell transplantation. General study outcomes and caveats: Over the following months the frequencies of hyperexpanded clones went down, and after one year T-cell counts and TCRbeta diversity were mostly credited to newly produced T cells. The apparently early alphabetaT-cell count recovery about two months after transplant was reportedly dependent on only several hundred rapidly expanded clones derived from non-depleted graft cells. In some patients, high TCRbeta diversity at day 60 was attributed to recipient T cells and intrathymic progenitors that had survived conditioning.

The CDR3, from cysteine to phenylalanine, totals 14 residues. Left in the record is the CDR3 DNA by itself, 42 bases read in frame from the first base. The trim is 3 bases for V and 4 bases for J, with a gap of 10 bases between the germline ends. Library preparation used PCR. This sample was sequenced with an Illumina HiSeq 2500. Molecular barcoding was employed in the preparation of TCR libraries, with unique molecular identifiers being used to normalize TCRbeta repertoire quantification. TCRdb itself trimmed the public reads at Q25 with fastp, ran MiXCR and retained productive beta chains. Each CDR3 protein gets just one entry, which takes the most common genes and DNA from the rows behind it. For this sample the table gives some 200,000 distinct CDR3 sequences, of which approximately 8.4% were detected only once. Jointly, the top ten make up less than 40% of the sample.

The receptor was derived from a male patient between 2 and 10 years old who had a stem cell transplant for acute myeloid leukemia, so the T cells may come from the graft donor. The material sequenced was PBMCs, mostly from graft donor cells, taken 360 days after TCRalphabeta/CD19-depleted stem cell transplant. The receptor chain draws on TRBV12-3 or TRBV12-4 and TRBJ1-5; the D gene lacks a confident call. The CDR3 sequence is CASSFISPNQPQHF. The nucleotide sequence is given as TGTGCCAGCAGTTTTATATCCCCAAATCAGCCCCAGCATTTT.